These T cell receptor beta chains were read from a single sample in a study of T cell responses to AZD1222 COVID-19 vaccine. Generated by immunoSEQ multiplex PCR, the TCRdb table keeps only in-frame clones and is missing some. Of approximately 100,000 clones listed, roughly nine tenths are singletons. This specimen consisted of peripheral blood, obtained 28 days after the second AZD1222 dose. The receptors here all came from an adult who received the AZD1222 COVID-19 vaccine. Both conserved end residues are part of each CDR3. Fields, in order: V gene, clone size, J gene, D gene, CDR3 protein, CDR3 DNA. The D gene is left open where the match is weak. Expanded clones get a size class; other rows say once, few or many, or leave the size out.

v_call: TRBV6-6; clone_size: once; j_call: TRBJ1-6; d_call: NA; cdr3_aa: CASRPRGSSYNSPLHF; cdr3_nt: TGTGCCAGCAGACCCAGGGGAAGCTCCTATAATTCACCCCTCCACTTT
v_call: TRBV2; clone_size: NA; j_call: TRBJ1-5; d_call: NA; cdr3_aa: CASSEREGSNQPQHF; cdr3_nt: TGTGCCAGCAGTGAACGCGAGGGAAGCAATCAGCCCCAGCATTTT
v_call: TRBV5-5; clone_size: once; j_call: TRBJ2-3; d_call: NA; cdr3_aa: CASSGQPETSTDTQYF; cdr3_nt: TGTGCCAGCAGCGGACAGCCCGAGACTAGCACAGATACGCAGTATTTT
v_call: TRBV6-2/TRBV6-3; clone_size: few; j_call: TRBJ2-7; d_call: NA; cdr3_aa: CASSYPPTYEQYF; cdr3_nt: TGTGCCAGCAGTTACCCTCCGACCTACGAGCAGTACTTC
v_call: TRBV7-9; clone_size: NA; j_call: TRBJ1-2; d_call: NA; cdr3_aa: CASSSRATSYGYTF; cdr3_nt: TGTGCCAGCAGCTCACGGGCGACGAGCTATGGCTACACCTTC
v_call: TRBV4-2; clone_size: NA; j_call: TRBJ1-2; d_call: TRBD1; cdr3_aa: CASSLGQDIPPYGYTF; cdr3_nt: TGTGCCAGCAGCCTTGGACAGGATATTCCCCCCTATGGCTACACCTTC
v_call: TRBV29-1; clone_size: NA; j_call: TRBJ1-4; d_call: NA; cdr3_aa: CSVEEGIGNNEKLFF; cdr3_nt: TGCAGCGTTGAAGAAGGGATTGGTAATAATGAAAAACTGTTTTTT
v_call: TRBV15; clone_size: NA; j_call: TRBJ1-6; d_call: NA; cdr3_aa: CATSGALGQVLHF; cdr3_nt: TGTGCCACCAGCGGAGCCCTGGGTCAAGTCCTCCACTTT
v_call: TRBV7-6; clone_size: NA; j_call: TRBJ2-1; d_call: NA; cdr3_aa: CASSPTGNEQFF; cdr3_nt: TGTGCCAGCAGCCCCACCGGGAATGAGCAGTTCTTC
v_call: TRBV30; clone_size: NA; j_call: TRBJ2-3; d_call: NA; cdr3_aa: CAWSVRLPDTQYF; cdr3_nt: TGTGCCTGGAGCGTGAGGTTGCCCGATACGCAGTATTTT
v_call: TRBV27; clone_size: NA; j_call: TRBJ1-5; d_call: NA; cdr3_aa: CASSSRDSVRPQHF; cdr3_nt: TGTGCCAGCAGTTCCCGGGACTCGGTTCGTCCCCAGCATTTT
v_call: TRBV4-2; clone_size: NA; j_call: TRBJ1-1; d_call: TRBD1; cdr3_aa: CASSQNRGLATEAFF; cdr3_nt: TGTGCCAGCAGCCAAAACAGGGGGCTGGCCACTGAAGCTTTCTTT
v_call: TRBV6-5; clone_size: NA; j_call: TRBJ1-2; d_call: TRBD1; cdr3_aa: CASSRGQGGGYTF; cdr3_nt: TGTGCCAGCAGTAGGGGACAGGGGGGTGGCTACACCTTC
v_call: TRBV9; clone_size: NA; j_call: TRBJ2-7; d_call: NA; cdr3_aa: CASSSGALSYEQYF; cdr3_nt: TGTGCCAGCAGTTCCGGGGCCCTATCCTACGAGCAGTACTTC
v_call: TRBV10-2; clone_size: NA; j_call: TRBJ2-1; d_call: NA; cdr3_aa: CASSESGRGASYNEQFF; cdr3_nt: TGCGCCAGCAGTGAGTCAGGTCGCGGGGCCTCCTACAATGAGCAGTTCTTC
v_call: TRBV20-1; clone_size: NA; j_call: TRBJ1-2; d_call: NA; cdr3_aa: CSAPGTYGYTF; cdr3_nt: TGCAGTGCGCCCGGAACCTATGGCTACACCTTC
v_call: TRBV6-5; clone_size: once; j_call: TRBJ1-6; d_call: TRBD1; cdr3_aa: CASRGTGRISPLHF; cdr3_nt: TGTGCCAGCAGAGGGACAGGGCGGATTTCACCCCTCCACTTT
v_call: TRBV28; clone_size: NA; j_call: TRBJ2-3; d_call: NA; cdr3_aa: CASSFGVTHITDTQYF; cdr3_nt: TGTGCCAGCAGTTTCGGGGTAACGCACATCACAGATACGCAGTATTTT
v_call: TRBV6-5; clone_size: NA; j_call: TRBJ1-6; d_call: NA; cdr3_aa: CASTGSSYNSPLHF; cdr3_nt: TGTGCCAGCACCGGGAGCTCCTATAATTCACCCCTCCACTTT